This T cell receptor delta chain is drawn from a study of gamma-delta T cells after stem cell transplantation. Germline lookup yields CDR1 GEAIGNYY and CDR2 EKD. CDR3 length equals 16 residues. V shed 5 bases and J shed 0 bases, with 18 bases lying between them. TCRdb redid clone calling on the RT-PCR reads using CATT. The table shows around 1,600 delta-chain clones, with roughly 5% occurring only once. This clone was counted between two and nine times. The sample consisted of gamma-delta T cells. The receptor's source is a human donor. It is not recorded whose cells these are; they may come from a transplant donor. This chain uses TRDV2 with TRDJ1, with D possibly matching TRDD3 (6 bases). The J gene is not listed in TCRdb, so it was assigned here from a DNA match to germline. The CDR3 DNA reads TGTGCCTGTGGAGGTCGGGGGGACCAAGACACCGATAAACTCATCTTT. Encoded protein: CACGGRGDQDTDKLIF.